A single sample gave rise to the 20 T cell receptor beta chains below, sequenced in a study of T cell repertoires in ileal Crohn's disease. Clones were sequenced by immunoSEQ multiplex PCR, and TCRdb holds only the in-frame ones, with some missing. The table records 9,500 to 12,000 clones, 80% to 90% of them present only once. The time point: inflamed ileum from the surgical specimen. Sequencing input: ileal tissue. Receptors were obtained from an adult with Crohn's disease.

This clone was detected only once. The V call is TRBV14, the J call TRBJ1-3; D might be TRBD1 (5 bases). This CDR3 is 15 amino acids long. Germline V gives CDR1 SGHDN, CDR2 FVKESK. Trimming removed 1 base at V and 2 bases at J, with 9 bases between. The CDR3 region is CASSQGGGTGNTIYF. In DNA, the CDR3 is TGTGCCAGCAGCCAAGGCGGGGGGACTGGAAACACCATATATTTT.

CDR3 sequence reads: CSVGPRSDSMGYTF. The CDR3 DNA reads as TGCAGCGTTGGGCCCCGTTCGGACAGCATGGGCTACACCTTC. This sequence joins TRBV29-1 and TRBJ1-2, with a weak D call TRBD1 (6 bases). Germline V gene lookup returns CDR1 SQVTM and CDR2 ANQGSEA. This CDR3 is built from 14 residues. V lost 4 bases to trimming and J lost 8 bases, with 20 bases between them.

The chain uses TRBV30 and TRBJ2-2; 10 bases match TRBD2. This CDR3 contains 16 residues. V was pared by 0 bases and J by 3 bases, with 4 bases of the junction left unmatched. Per the germline V gene, CDR1 is GTSNPN and CDR2 is SVGIG (reference sequence). The CDR3 loop is CAWSVSSGRDTGELFF. The CDR3 nucleotides read TGTGCCTGGAGTGTAAGCAGCGGGAGGGACACCGGGGAGCTGTTTTTT.

CDR3 coding DNA: TGTGCCAGCTCTAGACTAGCGGGCATCACAGATACGCAGTATTTT. Protein sequence: CASSRLAGITDTQYF. The rearrangement links TRBV18 to TRBJ2-3; 10 bases agree with TRBD2. This CDR3 comprises 15 residues. The J segment lost 2 bases and the V segment lost 6 bases, leaving 5 bases of the junction unmatched. Germline assignment: CDR1 KGHSH and CDR2 LQKENI. Based on the CDR3 plus reference TRBV18 and TRBJ2-3, the full variable domain is NAGVMQNPRHLVRRRGQEARLRCSPMKGHSHVYWYRQLPEEGLKFMVYLQKENIIDESGMPKERFSAEFPKEGPSILRIQQVVRGDSAAYFCASSRLAGITDTQYFGPGTRLTVL.

The chain is built from TRBV18 and TRBJ2-3, with TRBD2 identical over 8 bases. Germline V gives CDR1 KGHSH, CDR2 LQKENI. CDR3 length: 14 residues. V lost 6 bases, J lost 1 base, and 3 bases stayed unmatched. Here the CDR3 reads CASSGGVRTDTQYF. Here the CDR3 DNA reads TGTGCCAGCTCCGGGGGGGTCCGCACAGATACGCAGTATTTT. The complete variable domain, with remaining parts taken from reference TRBV18 and TRBJ2-3, reads NAGVMQNPRHLVRRRGQEARLRCSPMKGHSHVYWYRQLPEEGLKFMVYLQKENIIDESGMPKERFSAEFPKEGPSILRIQQVVRGDSAAYFCASSGGVRTDTQYFGPGTRLTVL.

The V gene is TRBV29-1, the J gene TRBJ1-2; TRBD1 agrees at 9 bases. In germline, CDR1 is SQVTM, CDR2 ANQGSEA. The CDR3 is 15 amino acids. V was pared by 6 bases and J by 8 bases, with 16 bases of the junction left unmatched. The CDR3 DNA is TGCAGCGTACGGGACAGGGAGATAGGAGGAGACGGCTACACCTTC. Translated: CSVRDREIGGDGYTF.

J is TRBJ1-6 and V is TRBV7-8, with D unresolved. V was shortened by 1 base and J by 0 bases, with 7 bases between the two germline ends. CDR3 size: 16 residues. Germline CDR1 is SGHVS and CDR2 is FQNEAQ. This CDR3 reads CASSLGHPSYNSPLHF. CDR3 sequence (DNA): TGTGCCAGCAGCTTAGGCCACCCCTCCTATAATTCACCCCTCCACTTT.

This chain links TRBV7-3 with TRBJ2-2; D could derive from TRBD1 or TRBD2 (5 bases each). The CDR3 covers 14 residues. V was pared by 4 bases and J by 6 bases, with 12 bases between. Germline lookup yields CDR1 SGHTA and CDR2 FQGTGA. The CDR3 sequence is CASSSDTRAGELFF. As DNA, the CDR3 is TGTGCCAGCAGCTCGGACACGAGGGCCGGGGAGCTGTTTTTT.

V is TRBV7-2 and J is TRBJ2-5, with 11 bases matching TRBD1. The CDR3 contains 14 residues. The germline V gene encodes CDR1 SGHTA and CDR2 FQGNSA. V lost 3 bases, J lost 4 bases, and 1 base stayed unmatched. The CDR3 DNA reads as TGTGCCAGCAGCTTGGGGACAGGGGGAGAGACCCAGTACTTC. Amino acid sequence: CASSLGTGGETQYF.

The chain uses TRBV5-1 and TRBJ2-5; no reliable D call. The CDR3 is 13 residues long. The germline gives CDR1 SGHRS, CDR2 YFSETQ. V lost 3 bases, J lost 5 bases, and 11 bases lay in between. The CDR3 region has the DNA TGCGCCAGCAGCTCGGGCCTGGGGGAGACCCAGTACTTC. Translation: CASSSGLGETQYF.

The chain combines TRBV19 with TRBJ2-7; TRBD2 matches 11 bases. Germline CDR1 and CDR2: LNHDA and SQIVND (reference sequence). The CDR3 has 15 amino acids. V dropped 5 bases and J dropped 5; count of bases not matched to a gene: 8. CDR3 nucleotides: TGTGCCAGTAGTTCATTAGCGGGAGGGCGGAACGAGCAGTACTTC. Translating it yields CASSSLAGGRNEQYF.

V is TRBV30 and J is TRBJ1-1, with a possible D match to TRBD1 (6 bases). Trimming stripped 1 base from V and 10 bases from J, with 16 bases between. Germline-derived CDR1 and CDR2 are GTSNPN and SVGIG (reference sequence). CDR3 size: 13 residues. Written as DNA, the CDR3 is TGTGCCTGGAGTGGGCCAGGGGCATTCGGAGCTTTCTTT. This codes for CAWSGPGAFGAFF.

The chain links TRBV7-9 to TRBJ1-1; 9 bases agree with TRBD1. Germline CDR1 and CDR2: SEHNR and FQNEAQ (reference sequence). Trimming at V came to 4 bases and at J to 6 bases, leaving 6 bases not matched to a gene. The CDR3 is 14 amino acids. CDR3: CASSSGQGRAEAFF. In DNA form, the CDR3 reads TGTGCCAGCAGCTCGGGACAGGGAAGAGCTGAAGCTTTCTTT.

J is TRBJ2-3 and V is TRBV7-9, with 8 positions matching TRBD1. With V trimmed by 5 bases and J by 7 bases, 11 bases remained unmatched. This CDR3 spans 15 amino acids. The germline V gene has CDR1 SEHNR and CDR2 FQNEAQ (reference sequence). CDR3 DNA sequence: TGTGCCAGCAGCCCAGGACAGGGCGATTTATATACGCAGTATTTT. Its protein is CASSPGQGDLYTQYF.

This chain joins TRBV5-5 and TRBJ2-3, with D hard to call. The germline V and J ends were trimmed by 0 bases and 2 bases, with 16 bases remaining between them. Germline V gene data show CDR1 as SGHKS and CDR2 as YYEKEE (reference sequence). CDR3 size: 17 residues. Written as DNA, the CDR3 is TGTGCCAGCAGCTTGGAAGCCCGGACGTTCTCCACAGATACGCAGTATTTT. Translated: CASSLEARTFSTDTQYF. The whole variable domain, remainder taken from reference TRBV5-5 and TRBJ2-3, is DAGVTQSPTHLIKTRGQQVTLRCSPISGHKSVSWYQQVLGQGPQFIFQYYEKEERGRGNFPDRFSARQFPNYSSELNVNALLLGDSALYLCASSLEARTFSTDTQYFGPGTRLTVL.

V and J are TRBV25-1 and TRBJ1-3; D is unresolved. V dropped 1 base and J dropped 0 bases, with 7 bases sitting between them. The length of the CDR3 is 15 residues. The germline gives CDR1 MGHDK, CDR2 SYGVNS. The CDR3 bases are TGTGCCAGCAGTGAATTGGGAGTCTCTGGAAACACCATATATTTT. Its protein is CASSELGVSGNTIYF. Together with reference TRBV25-1 and TRBJ1-3, the CDR3 gives the full variable domain: EADIYQTPRYLVIGTGKKITLECSQTMGHDKMYWYQQDPGMELHLIHYSYGVNSTEKGDLSSESTVSRIRTEHFPLTLESARPSHTSQYLCASSELGVSGNTIYFGEGSWLTVV.

This chain joins TRBV19 and TRBJ2-5, with 11 bases fitting TRBD2. CDR3 length: 14 amino acids. Germline CDR1 reads LNHDA; CDR2 reads SQIVND (reference sequence). V trimming: 6 bases; J trimming: 5 bases; junction bases outside the gene matches: 5. In nucleotides, the CDR3 is TGTGCCAGTAGCTATAGCGGGAGGGCTGAGACCCAGTACTTC. This gives the protein CASSYSGRAETQYF.

The V call is TRBV11-2, the J call TRBJ2-5; TRBD2 matches at 7 bases. This CDR3 is built from 16 residues. Losses at the gene ends were 4 bases for V and 4 bases for J; bases not matched to a gene: 12. Germline V gene data show CDR1 as SGHAT and CDR2 as FQNNGV. Written as DNA, the CDR3 is TGTGCCAGCAGCTCCAGTCAAACTAGCGTCGGAGAGACCCAGTACTTC. It is translated as CASSSSQTSVGETQYF.

The chain carries TRBV7-2 and TRBJ2-7; 9 nucleotides align to TRBD2. V lost 2 bases, J lost 2 bases, and 1 base stayed unmatched. The CDR3 runs to 14 residues. CDR1 SGHTA and CDR2 FQGNSA come from the germline V gene. The CDR3 spells CASSLIAGAYEQYF. As DNA, the CDR3 is TGTGCCAGCAGCTTAATAGCGGGAGCCTACGAGCAGTACTTC.

This clone was seen a few times. V and J are TRBV19 and TRBJ2-2; D not certain. The CDR3 totals 18 residues. Germline V gene data show CDR1 as LNHDA and CDR2 as SQIVND (reference sequence). V was trimmed by 5 bases and J by 6 bases, leaving 25 bases between them. CDR3 coding DNA: TGTGCCAGTAGTGACCCCCCCGGAGCTTCCGAACACGCCGGGGAGCTGTTTTTT. Protein sequence: CASSDPPGASEHAGELFF. Full variable domain (remainder filled in from reference TRBV19 and TRBJ2-2): DGGITQSPKYLFRKEGQNVTLSCEQNLNHDAMYWYRQDPGQGLRLIYYSQIVNDFQKGDIAEGYSVSREKKESFPLTVTSAQKNPTAFYLCASSDPPGASEHAGELFFGEGSRLTVL.